The 6 T cell receptor beta chains presented below share a single source sample, sequenced in a study of shared clonotypes between healthy human individuals. TCRdb's copy holds only in-frame clones and misses some; the assay was immunoSEQ multiplex PCR. The data contain 110,000 or so clones, about 62% of them seen just once; the ten biggest clones take up about 26%. The sample was memory CD8+ T cells sorted from blood. Documented subset: CD45RO+ cells pooled with CCR7-negative TemRA cells. Receptors were obtained from a young woman in good health.

The rearrangement joins TRBV6-6 to TRBJ2-6; D uncertain. V shed 5 bases and J shed 0 bases, with 8 bases lying between them. The CDR3 length is 15 residues. Per the germline V gene, CDR1 is MNHNY and CDR2 is SVGAGI (reference sequence). CDR3 DNA: TGTGCCAGCAGTGAGGACGGCTCTGGGGCCAACGTCCTGACTTTC. It yields the protein CASSEDGSGANVLTF.

A single count supports this clone. This chain joins TRBV2 and TRBJ2-7, with 10 nucleotides matching TRBD2. The length of the CDR3 is 15 residues. Trimming cost V 1 base and J 3 bases; bases outside gene matches: 3. The V gene's germline CDR1 is SNHLY and CDR2 FYNNEI. The CDR3 nucleotides read TGTGCCAGCAGTGAAGAGCTAGCGGGAGTCTACGAGCAGTACTTC. The encoded protein is CASSEELAGVYEQYF.

CDR3 sequence: CASSQVTGRSDQPQHF. In DNA form, the CDR3 reads TGCGCCAGCAGCCAAGTAACGGGACGGTCGGATCAGCCCCAGCATTTT. This chain joins TRBV4-1 and TRBJ1-5; tentative D call: TRBD1 (5 bases). Deletions cut 1 base from V and 5 bases from J, with 15 bases between. The CDR3 runs 16 residues. Germline assignment: CDR1 MGHRA and CDR2 YSYEKL.

This clone was recorded at least ten times. V and J are TRBV6-1 and TRBJ1-1; 7 positions match TRBD1. Looked up from germline, CDR1 is MNHNS and CDR2 is SASEGT. The CDR3 totals 14 residues. Unmatched junction bases numbered 14, after V lost 9 bases and J lost 7 bases. In DNA, the CDR3 is TGTGCCAGTTCACCGGGGACAGAGGCCTATGAAGCTTTCTTT. Its protein product is CASSPGTEAYEAFF.

V and J are TRBV5-6 and TRBJ2-3, with D unclear. Per the germline V gene, CDR1 is SGHDT and CDR2 is YYEEEE. The V and J ends lost 1 base and 4 bases respectively, with 7 bases between them. This CDR3 has 13 residues. Here the CDR3 reads CASSLSYSDTQYF. CDR3 coding DNA: TGTGCCAGCAGCTTGAGTTACTCAGATACGCAGTATTTT.

This clone was found many times. The V gene is TRBV6-4, the J gene TRBJ2-3, with 8 nucleotides matching TRBD2. The CDR3 consists of 14 residues. Germline V lookup: CDR1 MRHNA, CDR2 SNTAGT. The V and J ends lost 5 bases and 2 bases, in that order; junction bases with no gene match: 3. The CDR3 sequence: CASSLLADTDTQYF. CDR3 sequence (DNA): TGTGCCAGCAGTTTACTAGCGGACACAGATACGCAGTATTTT.